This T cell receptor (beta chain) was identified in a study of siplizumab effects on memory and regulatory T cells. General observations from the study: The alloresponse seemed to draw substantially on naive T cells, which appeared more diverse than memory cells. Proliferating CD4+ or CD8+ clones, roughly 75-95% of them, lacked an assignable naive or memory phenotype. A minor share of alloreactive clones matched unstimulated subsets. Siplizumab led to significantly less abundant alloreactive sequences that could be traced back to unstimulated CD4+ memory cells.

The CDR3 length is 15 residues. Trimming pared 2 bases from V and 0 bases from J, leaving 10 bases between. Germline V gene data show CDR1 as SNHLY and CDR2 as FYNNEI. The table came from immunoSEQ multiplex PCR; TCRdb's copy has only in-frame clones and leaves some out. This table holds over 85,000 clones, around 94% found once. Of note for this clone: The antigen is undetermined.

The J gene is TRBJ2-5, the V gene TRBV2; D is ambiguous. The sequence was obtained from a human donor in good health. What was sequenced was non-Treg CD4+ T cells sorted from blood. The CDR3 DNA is TGTGCCAGCAGTGAATTGCGACCTAACCAAGAGACCCAGTACTTC. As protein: CASSELRPNQETQYF.